Following are 26 T cell receptor beta chains from one sample sequenced in a study of blood T cell repertoires in COVID-19. Clones were read by immunoSEQ multiplex PCR, and TCRdb kept only the in-frame ones, dropping some. The sample contains about 410,000 clones, about 90% of which appear only once. Specimen: PBMCs or T cells enriched from blood (not recorded which). The receptors stem from a man aged 18 to 30 who had recovered from COVID-19.

The chain links TRBV29-1 to TRBJ2-7; the match to TRBD1 covers 8 bases. This CDR3 is 15 amino acids long. CDR1 and CDR2 from the germline V gene are SQVTM and ANQGSEA. Germline trimming cut 2 bases from V and 0 bases from J; bases unmatched to any gene: 6. The CDR3: CSVESRGLSSYEQYF. The CDR3 bases are TGCAGCGTTGAAAGCAGGGGGCTGAGCTCCTACGAGCAGTACTTC.

The CDR3: CASSRRERGENEQFF. CDR3 nucleotide sequence: TGTGCCAGCAGCCGGCGGGAGCGGGGGGAAAATGAGCAGTTCTTC. This chain uses TRBV7-9 with TRBJ2-1; 9 bases are a match to TRBD2. CDR3 size: 15 residues. J lost 7 bases, V lost 5 bases, and 9 bases had no gene match. Germline loops: CDR1 SEHNR, CDR2 FQNEAQ (reference sequence).

This sequence joins TRBV5-5 and TRBJ1-5, with D possibly matching TRBD1 (5 bases). CDR3 length equals 16 residues. Trimming left V 0 bases short and J 6 bases short, with 16 bases between. The germline gives CDR1 SGHKS, CDR2 YYEKEE (reference sequence). The CDR3 region has the DNA TGTGCCAGCAGCTTGGCCCCAGGGAACAGTGGTCAGCCCCAGCATTTT. Translated: CASSLAPGNSGQPQHF. The full variable domain, its missing parts supplied by reference TRBV5-5 and TRBJ1-5, is DAGVTQSPTHLIKTRGQQVTLRCSPISGHKSVSWYQQVLGQGPQFIFQYYEKEERGRGNFPDRFSARQFPNYSSELNVNALLLGDSALYLCASSLAPGNSGQPQHFGDGTRLSIL.

The chain employs TRBV25-1 and TRBJ2-1; tentative D call: TRBD2 (6 bases). From germline, CDR1 is MGHDK and CDR2 SYGVNS. V dropped 4 bases and J dropped 0 bases, with 10 bases sitting between them. The CDR3 runs 15 residues. Here the CDR3 DNA reads TGTGCCAGCAGTGGGGATAGCGGCTCCTACAATGAGCAGTTCTTC. Amino acid sequence: CASSGDSGSYNEQFF. The full variable domain, rest sourced from reference TRBV25-1 and TRBJ2-1, is EADIYQTPRYLVIGTGKKITLECSQTMGHDKMYWYQQDPGMELHLIHYSYGVNSTEKGDLSSESTVSRIRTEHFPLTLESARPSHTSQYLCASSGDSGSYNEQFFGPGTRLTVL.

The rearrangement joins TRBV6-5 to TRBJ1-1; tentative D call: TRBD1 (5 bases). The CDR3 totals 14 residues. The germline CDR1 and CDR2 sequences are MNHEY and SVGAGI. V lost 2 bases and J lost 6, with 13 bases in between. The CDR3 sequence is CASSYTAGDPEAFF. The CDR3 bases are TGTGCCAGCAGTTACACCGCGGGGGATCCTGAAGCTTTCTTT.

The V gene is TRBV10-3, the J gene TRBJ1-2; no definite D call. The CDR3 consists of 13 residues. The germline V gene encodes CDR1 ENHRY and CDR2 SYGVKD. Deletions cut 2 bases from V and 4 bases from J, with 8 bases between. CDR3 region: CAISEADSYGYTF. In DNA, the CDR3 is TGTGCCATCAGTGAGGCGGATAGCTATGGCTACACCTTC.

The J gene is TRBJ1-1, the V gene TRBV3-1 (or the pseudogene TRBV3-2); possible D gene TRBD1, 5 bases. Trimming removed 1 base at V and 3 bases at J, with 6 bases between. Germline values: CDR1 LGHDT, CDR2 YNNKEL (reference sequence). The CDR3 covers 13 residues. The CDR3 coding sequence is TGTGCCAGCAGCCAAGGGGGGGACACTGAAGCTTTCTTT. It is translated as CASSQGGDTEAFF.

This rearrangement joins TRBV7-3 to TRBJ1-1, with a possible D match to TRBD1 (5 bases). Germline V lookup: CDR1 SGHTA, CDR2 FQGTGA. V lost 6 bases to trimming and J lost 2 bases, with 10 bases between them. This CDR3 contains 13 residues. DNA of the CDR3: TGTGCCAGCAGACGGGACTACAACACTGAAGCTTTCTTT. Its protein is CASRRDYNTEAFF.

V usage is TRBV2 and J usage is TRBJ2-2, with D possibly matching TRBD1 (5 bases). This CDR3 has 14 amino acids. Germline V CDR1 and CDR2: SNHLY, FYNNEI. Trimming left V 6 bases short and J 5 bases short, with 13 bases between. In nucleotides, the CDR3 is TGTGCCAGCAGGATATCGACAGTTACCGGGGAGCTGTTTTTT. This translates into CASRISTVTGELFF.

This clone was counted once. This chain connects TRBV19 to TRBJ1-2; D call uncertain. V lost 2 bases and J 4 bases, leaving 11 bases between the germline ends. From germline, CDR1 is LNHDA and CDR2 SQIVND (reference sequence). The CDR3 is 14 residues long. This CDR3 reads CASSISTGPYGYTF. In nucleotides, the CDR3 is TGTGCCAGTAGTATATCCACCGGTCCCTATGGCTACACCTTC.

V usage is TRBV18 and J usage is TRBJ1-1; tentative D call: TRBD1 (5 bases). Germline-derived CDR1 and CDR2 are KGHSH and LQKENI. The CDR3 runs to 14 residues. Trimming removed 1 base at V and 5 bases at J, with 11 bases between. The CDR3 is CASSPLAGMTEAFF. The CDR3 region has the DNA TGTGCCAGCTCACCACTGGCAGGGATGACTGAAGCTTTCTTT.

The V gene is TRBV13, the J gene TRBJ1-1; D gene uncertain. The CDR3 totals 15 residues. Trimming took off 1 base at V and 1 base at J, with 10 bases between the two ends. The V gene's germline CDR1 is PRHDT and CDR2 FYEKMQ (reference sequence). The DNA of the CDR3 is TGTGCCAGCAGCTTAGTAGGTGGAGGGAACACTGAAGCTTTCTTT. It is translated as CASSLVGGGNTEAFF.

The J gene is TRBJ2-7, the V gene TRBV27, with 10 bases identical to TRBD1. Per the germline V gene, CDR1 is MNHEY and CDR2 is SMNVEV (reference sequence). V was clipped by 7 bases and J by 1 base; unmatched bases: 4. The CDR3 is made up of 14 amino acids. DNA for the CDR3: TGTGCCAGCAAAAGGACAGGGGGGTCCTACGAGCAGTACTTC. The encoded protein is CASKRTGGSYEQYF.

The genes are TRBV10-1 and TRBJ1-6, with 7 nucleotides matching TRBD1. Unmatched junction bases numbered 2, after V lost 2 bases and J lost 7 bases. The CDR3 covers 14 residues. Germline V gene lookup returns CDR1 WNHNN and CDR2 SYGVQD (reference sequence). As DNA, the CDR3 is TGCGCCAGCAGTGAGGGGGACAGAAATTCACCCCTCCACTTT. Translating it yields CASSEGDRNSPLHF.

The chain joins TRBV15 to TRBJ1-2, with D uncertain. Per the germline V gene, CDR1 is LNHNV and CDR2 is YYDKDF (reference sequence). This CDR3 region has 13 residues. V was trimmed by 0 bases and J by 4 bases, leaving 6 bases between them. The DNA of the CDR3 is TGTGCCACCAGCAGAGAGAGGAGCTATGGCTACACCTTC. Translation: CATSRERSYGYTF.

This chain connects TRBV2 to TRBJ1-4; TRBD1 agrees at 10 bases. This CDR3 is 14 amino acids long. Per germline, CDR1 SNHLY and CDR2 FYNNEI. V shed 5 bases and J 4 bases; nucleotides not matched to a gene: 1. This CDR3 reads CASSRDRGNEKLFF. CDR3 DNA: TGTGCCAGCAGTAGGGACAGGGGTAATGAAAAACTGTTTTTT.

The rearrangement joins TRBV24-1 to TRBJ1-4; 9 bases match TRBD1. CDR3 size: 19 residues. V was clipped by 4 bases and J by 0 bases; unmatched bases: 11. From germline, CDR1 is KGHDR and CDR2 SFDVKD. The CDR3 is CATSEWDRVSGATNEKLFF. For the CDR3, the DNA is TGTGCCACCAGTGAGTGGGACAGGGTGAGTGGGGCAACTAATGAAAAACTGTTTTTT.

This clone was picked up one time. The chain links TRBV19 to TRBJ1-2, with D possibly matching TRBD1 (6 bases). Trimming shortened V by 5 bases and J by 1 base, and 14 bases separated the two germline ends. Germline CDR1 and CDR2: LNHDA and SQIVND (reference sequence). This CDR3 has 15 residues. The CDR3 spells CASSPRGGHNYGYTF. For the CDR3, the DNA is TGTGCCAGTAGTCCCAGGGGCGGGCATAACTATGGCTACACCTTC. Supplemented by reference TRBV19 and TRBJ1-2, the full variable domain reads DGGITQSPKYLFRKEGQNVTLSCEQNLNHDAMYWYRQDPGQGLRLIYYSQIVNDFQKGDIAEGYSVSREKKESFPLTVTSAQKNPTAFYLCASSPRGGHNYGYTFGSGTRLTVV.

Of note for this clone: Compared with germline, one end of the junction differs, possibly owing to a read error. The J gene is TRBJ2-5, the V gene TRBV19; D is unclear. Germline CDR1 and CDR2: LNHDA and SQIVND (reference sequence). The CDR3 has 14 residues. The CDR3 DNA reads TGTGCCAGTAGTATAGATAGTACGGTAGAGAACCAGTACTTC. This sequence encodes CASSIDSTVENQYF.

The chain combines TRBV7-3 with TRBJ2-3, with a weak D call TRBD2 (7 bases). The germline V and J ends were trimmed by 6 bases and 1 base, with 14 bases remaining between them. The CDR3 contains 15 residues. The germline V gene encodes CDR1 SGHTA and CDR2 FQGTGA. Here the CDR3 reads CASSYTGGGTDTQYF. The CDR3 DNA follows: TGTGCCAGCAGTTACACGGGGGGCGGCACAGATACGCAGTATTTT. Filled out from reference TRBV7-3 and TRBJ2-3, the complete variable domain reads GAGVSQTPSNKVTEKGKYVELRCDPISGHTALYWYRQSLGQGPEFLIYFQGTGAADDSGLPNDRFFAVRPEGSVSTLKIQRTERGDSAVYLCASSYTGGGTDTQYFGPGTRLTVL.

The V and J genes are TRBV19 and TRBJ2-3; D might be TRBD1 (6 bases). CDR3 size: 15 residues. V lost 4 bases and J 1 base, leaving 12 bases between the germline ends. Germline assignment: CDR1 LNHDA and CDR2 SQIVND (reference sequence). CDR3 in amino acids: CASSTFEGGTDTQYF. In nucleotides, the CDR3 is TGTGCCAGTAGTACCTTTGAGGGGGGCACAGATACGCAGTATTTT.

The rearrangement uses TRBV7-3 and TRBJ1-1; 7 bases map to TRBD1. The CDR3 is 16 residues long. The germline V gene encodes CDR1 SGHTA and CDR2 FQGTGA. After removal of 5 bases from V and 3 bases from J, the junction contained 12 bases not matched to a gene. The CDR3 here is CASSRESRGADTEAFF. CDR3 in DNA: TGTGCCAGCAGCAGGGAAAGCAGGGGGGCGGACACTGAAGCTTTCTTT.

The rearrangement joins TRBV29-1 to TRBJ2-3; 14 positions match TRBD2. The CDR3 totals 15 residues. The germline gives CDR1 SQVTM, CDR2 ANQGSEA. V trimming: 3 bases; J trimming: 6 bases; junction bases outside the gene matches: 5. The CDR3 region has the DNA TGCAGCGTTGAGGGACTAGCGGGAGTCATGGATACGCAGTATTTT. This codes for CSVEGLAGVMDTQYF.

The V call is TRBV7-9, the J call TRBJ2-5, with 7 positions matching TRBD1. CDR3 size: 13 residues. V was clipped by 5 bases and J by 2 bases; unmatched bases: 2. Germline V gene lookup returns CDR1 SEHNR and CDR2 FQNEAQ (reference sequence). The CDR3 region is CASSGTAQETQYF. CDR3 coding DNA: TGTGCCAGCAGCGGGACAGCGCAAGAGACCCAGTACTTC.

The chain is built from TRBV25-1 and TRBJ2-7, with D tentatively TRBD1 (5 bases). Trimming took 3 bases from V and 6 from J, leaving 6 bases between them. The CDR3 sequence is 11 residues long. Per the germline V gene, CDR1 is MGHDK and CDR2 is SYGVNS. The CDR3 region is CASSDRVEQYF. The CDR3 DNA follows: TGTGCCAGCAGTGACAGGGTCGAGCAGTACTTC.

The V gene is TRBV6-5, the J gene TRBJ1-4; D not resolved. In germline, CDR1 is MNHEY, CDR2 SVGAGI. This CDR3 spans 16 amino acids. Between the trimmed V and J ends, which lost 3 bases and 3 bases, there was a span of 14 bases. The CDR3 protein is CASSYSTQAANEKLFF. CDR3 nucleotide sequence: TGTGCCAGCAGTTATTCCACCCAAGCTGCTAATGAAAAACTGTTTTTT.